The source of this T cell receptor beta chain is a study of shared clonotypes between healthy human individuals. Across the whole study: The people who gave samples were a couple of women and a few men aged 18 to 49. Study-wide results and limits: Specimens sampled were limited to blood, with tissue repertoires likely differing.

It was across several immunoSEQ plates that each subset's genomic DNA was evenly split. The assay was immunoSEQ multiplex PCR, and TCRdb's table has in-frame clones only and misses some. The sample includes 2.3 million or so clones, roughly 93% seen only once; the top ten take approximately 0.4%. Each sample came from a Caucasian adult donor living in Nashville, Tennessee. The CDR3 totals 16 residues. V was shortened by 4 bases and J by 3 bases, with 15 bases between the two germline ends. Germline lookup yields CDR1 MGHRA and CDR2 YSYEKL. Comments on this clone: Its antigen is as yet unknown.

The sample consisted of naive CD4+ T cells from PBMCs. Described subset: CD45RA+ positively selected. This TCR came from a man aged 18 to 29 in good health. Some clones in this sample may be carry-over from other donors' samples. The chain links TRBV4-1 to TRBJ2-2, with D maybe TRBD2 (6 bases). The CDR3 sequence is CASSRRDTGDTGELFF. CDR3 DNA: TGCGCCAGCAGCCGAAGAGACACGGGGGACACCGGGGAGCTGTTTTTT.